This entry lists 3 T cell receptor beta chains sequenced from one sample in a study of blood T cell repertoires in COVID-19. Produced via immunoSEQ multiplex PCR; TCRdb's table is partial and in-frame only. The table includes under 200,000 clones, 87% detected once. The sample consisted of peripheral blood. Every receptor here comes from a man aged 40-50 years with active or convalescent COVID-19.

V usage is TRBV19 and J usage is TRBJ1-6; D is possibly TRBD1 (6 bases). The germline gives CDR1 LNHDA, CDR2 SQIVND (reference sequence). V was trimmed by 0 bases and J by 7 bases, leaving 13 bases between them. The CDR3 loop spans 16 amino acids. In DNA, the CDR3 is TGTGCCAGTAGTATAGATGCCACAGGGCTAAATTCACCCCTCCACTTT. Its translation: CASSIDATGLNSPLHF.

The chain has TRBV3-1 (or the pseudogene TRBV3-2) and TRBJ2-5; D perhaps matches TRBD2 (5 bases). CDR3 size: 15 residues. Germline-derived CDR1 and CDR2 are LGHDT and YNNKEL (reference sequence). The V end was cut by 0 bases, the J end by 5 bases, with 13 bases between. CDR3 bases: TGTGCCAGCAGCCAAGAAAGTCTAGCCCGGGAGACCCAGTACTTC. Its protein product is CASSQESLARETQYF.

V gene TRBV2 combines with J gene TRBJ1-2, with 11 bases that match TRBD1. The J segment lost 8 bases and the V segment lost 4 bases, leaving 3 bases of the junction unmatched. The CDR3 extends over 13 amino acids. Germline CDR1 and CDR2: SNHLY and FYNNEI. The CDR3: CASSGTGGRGYTF. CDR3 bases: TGTGCCAGCAGTGGGACAGGGGGCCGCGGCTACACCTTC. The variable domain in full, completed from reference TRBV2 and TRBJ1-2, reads EPEVTQTPSHQVTQMGQEVILRCVPISNHLYFYWYRQILGQKVEFLVSFYNNEISEKSEIFDDQFSVERPDGSNFTLKIRSTKLEDSAMYFCASSGTGGRGYTFGSGTRLTVV.